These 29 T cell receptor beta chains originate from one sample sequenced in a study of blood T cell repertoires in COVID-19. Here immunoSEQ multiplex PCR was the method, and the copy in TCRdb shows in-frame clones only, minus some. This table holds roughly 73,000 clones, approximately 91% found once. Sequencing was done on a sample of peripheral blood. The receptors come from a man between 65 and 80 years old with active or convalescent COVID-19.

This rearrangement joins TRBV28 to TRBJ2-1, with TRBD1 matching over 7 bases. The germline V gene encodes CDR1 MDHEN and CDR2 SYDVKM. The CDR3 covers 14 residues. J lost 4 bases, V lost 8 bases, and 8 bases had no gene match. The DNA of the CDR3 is TGTGCCAGCCTCCGAGGGGGCGCTTACAATGAGCAGTTCTTC. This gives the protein CASLRGGAYNEQFF.

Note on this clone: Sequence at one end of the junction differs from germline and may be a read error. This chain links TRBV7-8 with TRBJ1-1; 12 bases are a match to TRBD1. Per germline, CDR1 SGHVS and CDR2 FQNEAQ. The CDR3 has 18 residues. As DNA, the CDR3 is TGTGCCAGCACCTTATTTTTGGGACAGGGGGCTCCGAACACTGAAGCTTTCTTT. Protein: CASTLFLGQGAPNTEAFF.

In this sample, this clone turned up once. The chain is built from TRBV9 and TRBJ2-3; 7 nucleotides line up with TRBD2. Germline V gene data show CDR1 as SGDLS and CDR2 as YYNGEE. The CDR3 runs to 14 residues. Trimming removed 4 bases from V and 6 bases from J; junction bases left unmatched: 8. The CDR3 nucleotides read TGTGCCAGCAGCCCTCGGACTAGTTCGGATACGCAGTATTTT. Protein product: CASSPRTSSDTQYF.

This chain's CDR3 is CASRGGLSNQPQHF. For the CDR3, the DNA is TGTGCCAGCAGGGGGGGATTAAGCAATCAGCCCCAGCATTTT. V usage is TRBV2 and J usage is TRBJ1-5; D might be TRBD1 (5 bases). Germline CDR1 is SNHLY and CDR2 is FYNNEI. This CDR3 spans 14 amino acids. Trimming took 6 bases from V and 1 from J, leaving 10 bases between them.

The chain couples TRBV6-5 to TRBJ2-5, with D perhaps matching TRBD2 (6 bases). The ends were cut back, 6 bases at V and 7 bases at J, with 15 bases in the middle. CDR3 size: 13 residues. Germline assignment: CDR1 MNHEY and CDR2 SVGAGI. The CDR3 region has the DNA TGTGCCAGCAGCGATATAGCGGTCGGGACCCAGTACTTC. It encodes CASSDIAVGTQYF.

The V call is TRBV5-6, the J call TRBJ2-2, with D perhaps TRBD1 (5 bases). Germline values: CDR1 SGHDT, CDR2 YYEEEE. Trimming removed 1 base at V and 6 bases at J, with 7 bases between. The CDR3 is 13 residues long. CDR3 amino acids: CASSLQGSGELFF. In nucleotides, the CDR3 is TGTGCCAGCAGCTTGCAGGGTTCCGGGGAGCTGTTTTTT.

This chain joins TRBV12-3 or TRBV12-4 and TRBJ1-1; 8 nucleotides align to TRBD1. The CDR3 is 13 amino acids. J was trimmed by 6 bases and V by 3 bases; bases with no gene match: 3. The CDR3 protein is CASSLLQGAEAFF. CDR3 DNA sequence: TGTGCCAGCAGTTTGCTACAGGGGGCTGAAGCTTTCTTT.

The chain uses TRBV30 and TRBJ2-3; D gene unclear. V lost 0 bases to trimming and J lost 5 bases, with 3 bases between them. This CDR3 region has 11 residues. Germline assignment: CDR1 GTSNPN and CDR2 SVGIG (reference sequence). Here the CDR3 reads CAWSVLDTQYF. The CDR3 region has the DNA TGTGCCTGGAGTGTCCTAGATACGCAGTATTTT.

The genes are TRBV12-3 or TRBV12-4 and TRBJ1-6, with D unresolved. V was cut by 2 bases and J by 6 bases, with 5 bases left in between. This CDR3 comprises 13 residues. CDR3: CASSLTVNSPLHF. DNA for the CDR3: TGTGCCAGCAGTTTAACAGTTAATTCACCCCTCCACTTT.

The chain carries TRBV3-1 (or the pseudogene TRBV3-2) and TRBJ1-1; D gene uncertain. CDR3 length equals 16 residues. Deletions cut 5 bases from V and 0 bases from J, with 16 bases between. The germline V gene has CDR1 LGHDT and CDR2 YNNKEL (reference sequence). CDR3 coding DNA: TGTGCCAGCAGCGAGAGCGGACGGATCATGAACACTGAAGCTTTCTTT. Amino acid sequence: CASSESGRIMNTEAFF.

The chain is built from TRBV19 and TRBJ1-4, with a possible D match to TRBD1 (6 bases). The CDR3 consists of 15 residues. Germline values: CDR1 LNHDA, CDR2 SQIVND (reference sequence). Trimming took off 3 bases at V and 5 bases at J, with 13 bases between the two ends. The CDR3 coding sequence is TGTGCCAGTAGTATTGGGAGGGGGGCAAATGAAAAACTGTTTTTT. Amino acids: CASSIGRGANEKLFF.

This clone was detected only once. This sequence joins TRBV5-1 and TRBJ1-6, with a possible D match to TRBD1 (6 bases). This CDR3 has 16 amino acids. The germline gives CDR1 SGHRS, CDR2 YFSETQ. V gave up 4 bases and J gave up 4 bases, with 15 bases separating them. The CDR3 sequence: CASSASGTKYNSPLHF. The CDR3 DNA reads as TGCGCCAGCAGCGCGTCCGGGACAAAGTATAATTCACCCCTCCACTTT.

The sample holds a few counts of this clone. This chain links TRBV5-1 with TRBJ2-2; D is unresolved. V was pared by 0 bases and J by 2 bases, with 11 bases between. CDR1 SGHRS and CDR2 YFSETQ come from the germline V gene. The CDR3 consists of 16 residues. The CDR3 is CASSLAQRLNTGELFF. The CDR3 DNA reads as TGCGCCAGCAGCTTGGCCCAGCGCCTAAACACCGGGGAGCTGTTTTTT.

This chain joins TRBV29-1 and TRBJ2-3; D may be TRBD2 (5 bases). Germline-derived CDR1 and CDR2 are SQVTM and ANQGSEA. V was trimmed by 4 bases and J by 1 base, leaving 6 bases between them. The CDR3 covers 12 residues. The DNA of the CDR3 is TGCAGCGTTGTGGAGGGCACAGATACGCAGTATTTT. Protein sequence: CSVVEGTDTQYF.

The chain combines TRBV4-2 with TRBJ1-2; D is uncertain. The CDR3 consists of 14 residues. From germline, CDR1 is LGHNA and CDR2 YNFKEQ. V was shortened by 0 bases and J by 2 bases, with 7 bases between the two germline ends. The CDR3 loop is CASSQDSTNYGYTF. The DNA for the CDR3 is TGTGCCAGCAGCCAAGATAGCACGAACTATGGCTACACCTTC.

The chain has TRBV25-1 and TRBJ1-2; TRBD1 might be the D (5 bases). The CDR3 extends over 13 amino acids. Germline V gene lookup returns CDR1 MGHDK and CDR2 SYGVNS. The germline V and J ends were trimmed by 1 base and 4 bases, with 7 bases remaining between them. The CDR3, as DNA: TGTGCCAGCAGTGAATCCACAGGCTATGGCTACACCTTC. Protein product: CASSESTGYGYTF.

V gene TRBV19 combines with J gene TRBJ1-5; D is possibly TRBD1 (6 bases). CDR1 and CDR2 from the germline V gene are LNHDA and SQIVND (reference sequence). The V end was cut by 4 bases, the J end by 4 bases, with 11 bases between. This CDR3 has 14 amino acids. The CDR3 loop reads CASSTTGFNQPQHF. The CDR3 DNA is TGTGCCAGTAGTACCACAGGGTTTAATCAGCCCCAGCATTTT.

CDR3 nucleotide sequence: TGTGCCAGCAGTTACTATGAGACAGGGAGGCTCGCTGAAGCTTTCTTT. Translating gives CASSYYETGRLAEAFF. This rearrangement joins TRBV6-5 to TRBJ1-1, with TRBD1 matching over 7 bases. Germline CDR1 and CDR2: MNHEY and SVGAGI. The J segment lost 6 bases and the V segment lost 1 base, leaving 11 bases of the junction unmatched. The CDR3 extends over 16 amino acids.

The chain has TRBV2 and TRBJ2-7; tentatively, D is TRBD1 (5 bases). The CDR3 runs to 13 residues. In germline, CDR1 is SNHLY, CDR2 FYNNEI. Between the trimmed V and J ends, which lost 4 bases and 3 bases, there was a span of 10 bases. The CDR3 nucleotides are TGTGCCAGCAGTGCCCGACAGAACTACGAGCAGTACTTC. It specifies CASSARQNYEQYF.

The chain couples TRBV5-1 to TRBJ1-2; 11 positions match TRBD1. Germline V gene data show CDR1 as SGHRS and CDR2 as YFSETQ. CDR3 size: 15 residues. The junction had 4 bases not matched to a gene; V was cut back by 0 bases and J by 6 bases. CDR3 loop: CASSLAGTGGDGYTF. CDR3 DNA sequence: TGCGCCAGCAGCTTGGCTGGGACAGGGGGTGATGGCTACACCTTC.

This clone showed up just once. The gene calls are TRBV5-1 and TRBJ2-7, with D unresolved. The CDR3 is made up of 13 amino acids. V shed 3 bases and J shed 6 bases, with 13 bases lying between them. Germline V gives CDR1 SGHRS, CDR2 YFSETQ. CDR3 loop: CASSYSGSIEQYF. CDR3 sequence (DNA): TGCGCCAGCAGCTACTCGGGTAGCATCGAGCAGTACTTC.

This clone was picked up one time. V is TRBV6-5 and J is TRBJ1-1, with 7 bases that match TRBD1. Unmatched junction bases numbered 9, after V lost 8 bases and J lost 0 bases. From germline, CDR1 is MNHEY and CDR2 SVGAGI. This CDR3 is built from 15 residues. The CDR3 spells CASWDSGQLNTEAFF. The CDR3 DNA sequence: TGTGCCAGCTGGGATTCGGGACAGTTGAACACTGAAGCTTTCTTT.

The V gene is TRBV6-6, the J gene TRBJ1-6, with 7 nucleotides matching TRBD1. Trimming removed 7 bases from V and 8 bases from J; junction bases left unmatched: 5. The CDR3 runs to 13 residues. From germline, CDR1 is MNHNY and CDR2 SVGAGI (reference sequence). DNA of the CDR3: TGTGCCAGCAAAGGACAGGCAGATTCACCCCTCCACTTT. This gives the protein CASKGQADSPLHF.

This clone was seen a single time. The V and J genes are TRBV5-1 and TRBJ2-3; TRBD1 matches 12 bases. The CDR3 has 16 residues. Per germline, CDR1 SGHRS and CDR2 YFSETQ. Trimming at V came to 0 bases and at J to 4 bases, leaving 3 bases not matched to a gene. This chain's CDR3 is CASSLVGQGAADTQYF. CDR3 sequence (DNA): TGCGCCAGCAGCTTGGTGGGACAGGGGGCGGCAGATACGCAGTATTTT.

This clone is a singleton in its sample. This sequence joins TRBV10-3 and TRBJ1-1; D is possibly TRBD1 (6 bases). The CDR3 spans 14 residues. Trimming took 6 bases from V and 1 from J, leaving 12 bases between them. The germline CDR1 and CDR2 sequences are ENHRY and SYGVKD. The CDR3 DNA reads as TGTGCCATCAGGGAGACAGGTGAGAACACTGAAGCTTTCTTT. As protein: CAIRETGENTEAFF.

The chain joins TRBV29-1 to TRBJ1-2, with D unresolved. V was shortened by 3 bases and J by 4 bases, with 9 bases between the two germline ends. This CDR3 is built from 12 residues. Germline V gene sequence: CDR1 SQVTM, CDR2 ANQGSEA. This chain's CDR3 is CSVDRLSYGYTF. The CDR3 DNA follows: TGCAGCGTTGATAGATTAAGCTATGGCTACACCTTC.

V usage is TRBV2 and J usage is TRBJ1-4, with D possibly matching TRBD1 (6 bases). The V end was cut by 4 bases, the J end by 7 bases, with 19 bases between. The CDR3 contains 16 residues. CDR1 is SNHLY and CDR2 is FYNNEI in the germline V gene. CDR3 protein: CASSGRGIGLGEKLFF. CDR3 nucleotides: TGTGCCAGCAGTGGTAGGGGGATCGGTTTGGGTGAAAAACTGTTTTTT.

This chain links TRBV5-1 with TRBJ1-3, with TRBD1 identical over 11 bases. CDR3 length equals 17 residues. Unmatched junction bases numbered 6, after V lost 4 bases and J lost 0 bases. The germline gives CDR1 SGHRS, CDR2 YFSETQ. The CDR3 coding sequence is TGCGCCAGCAGCATCGGGACAGGGGGACTCTCTGGAAACACCATATATTTT. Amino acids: CASSIGTGGLSGNTIYF.

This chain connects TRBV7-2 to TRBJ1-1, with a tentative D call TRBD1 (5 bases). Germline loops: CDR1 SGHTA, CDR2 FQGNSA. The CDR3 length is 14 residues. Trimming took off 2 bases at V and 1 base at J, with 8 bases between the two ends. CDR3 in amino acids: CASSLRQTNTEAFF. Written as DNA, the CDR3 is TGTGCCAGCAGCTTACGACAGACGAACACTGAAGCTTTCTTT.